This T cell receptor beta chain comes out of a study of CD8 T cells in ankylosing spondylitis (dated by TCRdb to 2016 to 2017). Concerning the study at large: The study set out to find disease-linked TCR variants by profiling T cell receptor beta repertoires in ankylosing spondylitis patients and healthy donors. Peripheral blood was sampled, and synovial fluid was additionally collected from ankylosing spondylitis patients. The whole study cohort included under 140 healthy donors and 25 ankylosing spondylitis patients.

The research as a whole found: Significant enrichment of the disease-linked clones was reported in matched synovial fluid samples from ankylosing spondylitis patients. Some motif variants were previously reported in synovial fluid and blood of reactive arthritis patients, suggesting common disease-initiation mechanisms. Blood from ankylosing spondylitis patients appeared to be characterized by a TCR beta motif composed of about 8 highly homologous amino acid variants. The disease-linked clones showed a CD8+ phenotype and occurred at relatively low frequencies in peripheral blood.

Sequencing relied on an Illumina HiSeq 2500. Quantitative 5'-RACE with molecular barcodes was used to prepare TCR beta libraries. As for the authors' bioinformatics: A new computational method based on a probabilistic model of VDJ rearrangement was used to identify disease-linked TCR variants. TCRdb trimmed public reads at Q25 via fastp, called clones via MiXCR and kept in-frame beta chains. Here each entry gathers all rows of one CDR3 protein and keeps the most common genes and DNA. None of the V and J calls come from the authors' own analysis; TCRdb made them. In this sample the table shows some 840,000 distinct CDR3 sequences, 12% of which occur a single time. The ten largest clones capture 0.51% of the sample. Notes on this clonotype: Its recognized antigen is unknown. Base qualities are missing; no much larger clone stands one base away.

The V end loses 8 bases and the J end loses 2 bases, and a stretch of 18 bases separates them. Via the germline V gene (reference sequence), CDR1 is DFQATT and CDR2 SNEGSKA. The CDR3 spans 15 residues, from the cysteine through the phenylalanine. Only the CDR3 region is kept as DNA, spanning 45 bases read in frame from base 1. The source of this sequence is a male donor with ankylosing spondylitis. Sequencing input: blood, either unsorted or a sorted T cell fraction (not recorded which). Rearrangement joined TRBV20-1 to TRBJ1-4; 5 matching bases give a weak D call of TRBD1. For the CDR3, the sequence is CSRFRRGATNEKLFF. The sequenced DNA: TGCAGTCGATTTAGAAGAGGGGCCACTAATGAAAAACTGTTTTTT.